The clone carrying this T cell receptor beta chain has a single count. The entry originates in a study of OX40 agonist ivuxolimab in advanced cancers. As for the study in general: Every patient in dose escalation had hepatocellular carcinoma, melanoma, renal cell or head and neck cancer. The study reported partial responses in three patients: one hepatocellular carcinoma, two cutaneous melanoma.

Germline CDR1 SGHTA, CDR2 FQGTGA. The CDR3 extends over 13 amino acids. V lost 0 bases to trimming and J lost 7 bases, with 4 bases between them. The method was immunoSEQ multiplex PCR; TCRdb's version includes in-frame clones alone and lacks a portion of them. Of approximately 60,000 clones detected, over 60% appear once; the ten largest clones hold around 5.9%. The chain employs TRBV7-3 and TRBJ1-6; D is unclear. Source: CD4+ or CD8+ T cells sorted from blood, taken in a trial of the OX40 agonist ivuxolimab. This TCR was sampled from an adult with an advanced solid tumor such as melanoma, head and neck, liver or kidney cancer. The CDR3: CASSLTENSPLHF. CDR3 nucleotides: TGTGCCAGCAGCTTAACTGAGAATTCACCCCTCCACTTT. The whole variable domain, remainder taken from reference TRBV7-3 and TRBJ1-6, is GAGVSQTPSNKVTEKGKYVELRCDPISGHTALYWYRQSLGQGPEFLIYFQGTGAADDSGLPNDRFFAVRPEGSVSTLKIQRTERGDSAVYLCASSLTENSPLHFGNGTRLTVT.